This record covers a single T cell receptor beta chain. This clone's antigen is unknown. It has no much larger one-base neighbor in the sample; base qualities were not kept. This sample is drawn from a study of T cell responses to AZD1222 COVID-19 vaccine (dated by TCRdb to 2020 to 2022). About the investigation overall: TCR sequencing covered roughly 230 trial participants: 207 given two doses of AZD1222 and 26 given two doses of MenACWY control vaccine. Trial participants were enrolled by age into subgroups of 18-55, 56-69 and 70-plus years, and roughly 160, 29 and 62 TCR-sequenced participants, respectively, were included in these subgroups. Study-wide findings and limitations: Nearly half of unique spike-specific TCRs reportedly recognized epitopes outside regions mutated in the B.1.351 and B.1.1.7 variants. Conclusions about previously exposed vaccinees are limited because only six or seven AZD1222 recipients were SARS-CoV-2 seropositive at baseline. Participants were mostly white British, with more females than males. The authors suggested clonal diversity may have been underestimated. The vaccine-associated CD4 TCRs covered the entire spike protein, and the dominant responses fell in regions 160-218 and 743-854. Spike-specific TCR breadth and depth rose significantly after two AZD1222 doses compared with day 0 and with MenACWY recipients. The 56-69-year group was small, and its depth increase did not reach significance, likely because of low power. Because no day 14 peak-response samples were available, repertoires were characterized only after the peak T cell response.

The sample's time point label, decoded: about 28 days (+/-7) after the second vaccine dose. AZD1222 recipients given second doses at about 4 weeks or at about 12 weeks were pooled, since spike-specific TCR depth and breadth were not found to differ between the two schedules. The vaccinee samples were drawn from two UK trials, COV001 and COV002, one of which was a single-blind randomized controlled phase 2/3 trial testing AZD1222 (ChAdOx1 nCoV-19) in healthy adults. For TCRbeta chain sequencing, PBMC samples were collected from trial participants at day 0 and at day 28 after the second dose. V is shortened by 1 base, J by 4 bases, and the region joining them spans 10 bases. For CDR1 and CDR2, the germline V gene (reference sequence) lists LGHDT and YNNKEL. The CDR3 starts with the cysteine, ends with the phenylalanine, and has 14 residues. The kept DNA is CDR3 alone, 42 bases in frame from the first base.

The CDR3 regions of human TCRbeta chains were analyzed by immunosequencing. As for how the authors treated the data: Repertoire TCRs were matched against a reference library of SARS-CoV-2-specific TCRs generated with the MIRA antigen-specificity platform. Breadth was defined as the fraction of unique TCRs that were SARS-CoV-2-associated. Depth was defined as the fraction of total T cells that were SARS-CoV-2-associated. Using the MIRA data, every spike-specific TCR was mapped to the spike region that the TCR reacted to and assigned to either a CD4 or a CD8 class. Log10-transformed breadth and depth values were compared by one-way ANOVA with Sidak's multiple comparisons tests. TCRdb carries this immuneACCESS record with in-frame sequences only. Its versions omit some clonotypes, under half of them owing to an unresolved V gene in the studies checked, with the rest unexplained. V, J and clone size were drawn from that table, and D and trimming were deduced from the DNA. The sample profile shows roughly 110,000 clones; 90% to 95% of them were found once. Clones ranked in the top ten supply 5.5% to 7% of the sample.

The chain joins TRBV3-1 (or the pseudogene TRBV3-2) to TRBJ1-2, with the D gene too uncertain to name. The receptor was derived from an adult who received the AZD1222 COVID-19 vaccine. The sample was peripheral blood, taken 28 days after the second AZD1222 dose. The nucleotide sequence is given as TGTGCCAGCAGCCAAGTTGCGGAAAGCTATGGCTACACCTTC. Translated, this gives CASSQVAESYGYTF.